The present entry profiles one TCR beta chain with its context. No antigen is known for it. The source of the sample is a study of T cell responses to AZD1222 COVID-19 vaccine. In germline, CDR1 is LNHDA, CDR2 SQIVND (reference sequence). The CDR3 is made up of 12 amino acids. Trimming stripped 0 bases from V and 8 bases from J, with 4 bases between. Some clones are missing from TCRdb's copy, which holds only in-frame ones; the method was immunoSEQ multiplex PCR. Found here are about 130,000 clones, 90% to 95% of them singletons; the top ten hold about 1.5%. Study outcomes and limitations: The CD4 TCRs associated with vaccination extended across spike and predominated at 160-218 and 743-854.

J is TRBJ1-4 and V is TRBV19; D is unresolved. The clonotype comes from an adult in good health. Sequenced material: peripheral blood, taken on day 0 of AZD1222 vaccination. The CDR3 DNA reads TGTGCCAGTAGTATAGAGGGGGAAAAACTGTTTTTT. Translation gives CASSIEGEKLFF.